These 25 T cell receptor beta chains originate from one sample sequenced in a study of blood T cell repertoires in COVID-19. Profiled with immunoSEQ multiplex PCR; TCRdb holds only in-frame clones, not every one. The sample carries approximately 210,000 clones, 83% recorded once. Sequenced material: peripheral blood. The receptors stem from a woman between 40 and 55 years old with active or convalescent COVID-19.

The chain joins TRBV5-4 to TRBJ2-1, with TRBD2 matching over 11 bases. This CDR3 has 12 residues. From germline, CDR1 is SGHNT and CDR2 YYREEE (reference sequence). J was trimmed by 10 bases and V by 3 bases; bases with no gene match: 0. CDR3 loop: CASSWTSGEQFF. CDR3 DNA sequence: TGTGCCAGCAGCTGGACTAGCGGGGAGCAGTTCTTC.

The CDR3 bases are TGTGCCTGGACCCAGGGGTTTACCACTGAAGCTTTCTTT. Protein product: CAWTQGFTTEAFF. The genes are TRBV30 and TRBJ1-1; perhaps TRBD1 as D (6 bases). Germline V gives CDR1 GTSNPN, CDR2 SVGIG (reference sequence). Trimming removed 4 bases at V and 4 bases at J, with 13 bases between. The CDR3 runs 13 residues.

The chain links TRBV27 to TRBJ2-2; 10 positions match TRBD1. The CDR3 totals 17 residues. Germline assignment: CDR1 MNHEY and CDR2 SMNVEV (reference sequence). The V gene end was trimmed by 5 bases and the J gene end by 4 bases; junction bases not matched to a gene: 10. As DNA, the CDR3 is TGTGCCAGCAGTCTCCGGGACAGGGGCGCAATCACCGGGGAGCTGTTTTTT. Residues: CASSLRDRGAITGELFF.

Here the CDR3 reads CSVQTGANYGYTF. The CDR3 DNA reads TGCAGCGTTCAGACAGGGGCAAACTATGGCTACACCTTC. J is TRBJ1-2 and V is TRBV29-1; TRBD1 aligns across 8 bases. V dropped 5 bases and J dropped 2; count of bases not matched to a gene: 4. Germline V lookup: CDR1 SQVTM, CDR2 ANQGSEA. The CDR3 totals 13 residues.

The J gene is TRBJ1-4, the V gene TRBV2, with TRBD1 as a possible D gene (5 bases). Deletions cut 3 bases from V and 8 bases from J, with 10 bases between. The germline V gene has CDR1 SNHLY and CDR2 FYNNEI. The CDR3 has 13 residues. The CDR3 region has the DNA TGTGCCAGCAGTGAGGCAGGGTGGGAAAAACTGTTTTTT. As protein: CASSEAGWEKLFF.

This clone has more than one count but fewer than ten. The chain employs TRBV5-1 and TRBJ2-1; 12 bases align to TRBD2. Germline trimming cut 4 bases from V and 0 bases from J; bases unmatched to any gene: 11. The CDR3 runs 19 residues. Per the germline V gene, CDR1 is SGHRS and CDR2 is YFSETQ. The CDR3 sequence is CASSPVGLAGGSSYNEQFF. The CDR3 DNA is TGCGCCAGCAGCCCGGTAGGGCTAGCGGGAGGGAGCTCCTACAATGAGCAGTTCTTC.

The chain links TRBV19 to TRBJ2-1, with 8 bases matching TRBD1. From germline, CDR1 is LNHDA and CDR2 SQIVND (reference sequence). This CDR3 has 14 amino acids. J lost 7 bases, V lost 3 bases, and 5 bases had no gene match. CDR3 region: CASSIQGARNEQFF. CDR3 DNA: TGTGCCAGTAGTATCCAGGGGGCGAGAAATGAGCAGTTCTTC.

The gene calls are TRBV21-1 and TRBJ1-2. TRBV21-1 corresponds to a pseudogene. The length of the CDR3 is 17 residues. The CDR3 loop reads CASSKAQPIDVNYGYTF. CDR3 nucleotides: TGTGCCAGCAGCAAAGCCCAACCTATTGATGTTAACTATGGCTACACCTTC.

CDR3 nucleotide sequence: TGTGCCAGCAGCTTGATAGCGGGGGATCACAATGAGCAGTTCTTC. It specifies CASSLIAGDHNEQFF. The chain employs TRBV5-4 and TRBJ2-1; TRBD2 aligns across 9 bases. V lost 1 base, J lost 5 bases, and 4 bases stayed unmatched. Germline V gene lookup returns CDR1 SGHNT and CDR2 YYREEE (reference sequence). The CDR3 length is 15 residues.

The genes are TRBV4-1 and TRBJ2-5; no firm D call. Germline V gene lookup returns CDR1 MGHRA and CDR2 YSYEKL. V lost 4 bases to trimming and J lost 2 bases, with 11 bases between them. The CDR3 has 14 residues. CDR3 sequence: CASSPSTRQETQYF. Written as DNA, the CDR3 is TGCGCCAGCAGCCCATCCACGAGGCAAGAGACCCAGTACTTC.

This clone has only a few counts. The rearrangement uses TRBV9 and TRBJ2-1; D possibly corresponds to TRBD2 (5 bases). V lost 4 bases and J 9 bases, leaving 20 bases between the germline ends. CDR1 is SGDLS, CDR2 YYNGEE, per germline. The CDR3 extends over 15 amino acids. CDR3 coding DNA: TGTGCCAGCAGCCCCCGCGAGGGAAATGGGGTTGAGCAGTTCTTC. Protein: CASSPREGNGVEQFF.

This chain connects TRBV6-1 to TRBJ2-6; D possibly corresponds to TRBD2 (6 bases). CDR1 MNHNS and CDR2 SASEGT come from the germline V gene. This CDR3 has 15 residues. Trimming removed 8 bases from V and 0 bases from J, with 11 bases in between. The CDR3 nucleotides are TGTGCCAGCGGCCGGGAGAGCTCTGGGGCCAACGTCCTGACTTTC. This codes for CASGRESSGANVLTF.

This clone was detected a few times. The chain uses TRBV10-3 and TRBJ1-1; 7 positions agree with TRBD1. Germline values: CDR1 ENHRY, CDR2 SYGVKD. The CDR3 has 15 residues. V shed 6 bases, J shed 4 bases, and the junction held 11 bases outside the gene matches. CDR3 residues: CAIRDQYEGATEAFF. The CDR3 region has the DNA TGTGCCATCAGAGATCAATACGAGGGGGCCACTGAAGCTTTCTTT.

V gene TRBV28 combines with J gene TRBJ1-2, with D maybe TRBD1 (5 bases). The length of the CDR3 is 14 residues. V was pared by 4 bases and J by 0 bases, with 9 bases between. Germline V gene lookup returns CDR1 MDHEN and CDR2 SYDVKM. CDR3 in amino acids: CASSSGTANYGYTF. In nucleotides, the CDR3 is TGTGCCAGCAGTTCTGGGACTGCTAACTATGGCTACACCTTC.

CDR3 sequence reads: CASSEGLAGIYEQYF. CDR3 in DNA: TGTGCCAGCAGTGAGGGACTAGCGGGAATCTACGAGCAGTACTTC. This rearrangement joins TRBV25-1 to TRBJ2-7, with 13 bases lining up with TRBD2. This CDR3 is built from 15 residues. In germline, CDR1 is MGHDK, CDR2 SYGVNS. The V gene end was trimmed by 3 bases and the J gene end by 3 bases; junction bases not matched to a gene: 2.

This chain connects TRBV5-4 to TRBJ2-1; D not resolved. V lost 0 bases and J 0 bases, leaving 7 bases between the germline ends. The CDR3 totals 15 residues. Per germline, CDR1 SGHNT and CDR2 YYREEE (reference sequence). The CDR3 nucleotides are TGTGCCAGCAGCTTGGACTTGAGCTCCTACAATGAGCAGTTCTTC. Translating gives CASSLDLSSYNEQFF.

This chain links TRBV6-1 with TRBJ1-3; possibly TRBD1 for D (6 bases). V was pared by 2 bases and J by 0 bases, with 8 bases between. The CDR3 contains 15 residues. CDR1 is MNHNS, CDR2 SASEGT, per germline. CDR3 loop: CASSERQASGNTIYF. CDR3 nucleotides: TGTGCCAGCAGTGAACGACAGGCCTCTGGAAACACCATATATTTT.

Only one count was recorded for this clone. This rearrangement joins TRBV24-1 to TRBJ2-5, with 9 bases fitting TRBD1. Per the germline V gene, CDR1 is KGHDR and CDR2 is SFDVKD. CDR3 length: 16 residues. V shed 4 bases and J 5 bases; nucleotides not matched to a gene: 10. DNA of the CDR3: TGTGCCACCAGTGAACCAGGACAGGGGAACGGGGAGACCCAGTACTTC. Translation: CATSEPGQGNGETQYF.

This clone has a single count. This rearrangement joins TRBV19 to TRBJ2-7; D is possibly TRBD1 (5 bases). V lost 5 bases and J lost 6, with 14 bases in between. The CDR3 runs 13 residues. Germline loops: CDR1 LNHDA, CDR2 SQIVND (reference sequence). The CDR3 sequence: CASSSAGHREQYF. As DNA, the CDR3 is TGTGCCAGTAGTTCGGCAGGGCACCGCGAGCAGTACTTC.

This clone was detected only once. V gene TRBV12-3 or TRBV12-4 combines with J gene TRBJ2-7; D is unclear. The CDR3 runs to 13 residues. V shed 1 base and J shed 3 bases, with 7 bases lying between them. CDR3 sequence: CASSLGYGYEQYF. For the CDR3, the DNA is TGTGCCAGCAGTTTAGGTTACGGCTACGAGCAGTACTTC.

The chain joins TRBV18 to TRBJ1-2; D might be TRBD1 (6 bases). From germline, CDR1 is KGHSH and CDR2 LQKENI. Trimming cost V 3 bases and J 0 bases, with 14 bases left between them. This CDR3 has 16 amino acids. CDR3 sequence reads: CASSPVQGRPNYGYTF. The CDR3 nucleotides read TGTGCCAGCTCACCTGTACAGGGTAGACCTAACTATGGCTACACCTTC.

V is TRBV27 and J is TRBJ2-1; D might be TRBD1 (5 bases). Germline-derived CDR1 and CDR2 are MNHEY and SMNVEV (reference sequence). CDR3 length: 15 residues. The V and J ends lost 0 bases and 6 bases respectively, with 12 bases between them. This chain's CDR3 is CASSLSAGNPNEQFF. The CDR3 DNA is TGTGCCAGCAGTTTATCAGCAGGGAACCCCAATGAGCAGTTCTTC.

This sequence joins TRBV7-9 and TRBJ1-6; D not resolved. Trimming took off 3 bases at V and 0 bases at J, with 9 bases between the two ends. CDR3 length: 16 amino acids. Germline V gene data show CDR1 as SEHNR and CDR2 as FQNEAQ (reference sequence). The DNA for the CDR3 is TGTGCCAGCAGCTTTAGGGAGAGCTCCTATAATTCACCCCTCCACTTT. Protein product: CASSFRESSYNSPLHF.

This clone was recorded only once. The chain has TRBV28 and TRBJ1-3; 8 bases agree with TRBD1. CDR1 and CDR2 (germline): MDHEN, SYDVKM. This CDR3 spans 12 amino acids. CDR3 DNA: TGTGTCCTCAGGGGGCCCGGAAACACCATATATTTT. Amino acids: CVLRGPGNTIYF.

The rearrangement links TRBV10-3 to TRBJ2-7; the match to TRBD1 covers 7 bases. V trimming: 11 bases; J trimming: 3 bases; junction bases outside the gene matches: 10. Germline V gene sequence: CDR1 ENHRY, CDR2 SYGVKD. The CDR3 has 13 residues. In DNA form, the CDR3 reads TGTGCCGGTAGGGGGCCAGGGAACTACGAGCAGTACTTC. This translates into CAGRGPGNYEQYF.